This TCR beta chain was recovered during a study of T-cell reconstitution after alpha-beta-depleted transplantation in children. CDR1 and CDR2 (germline): SGHAT, FQNNGV. With 4 bases removed from V and 5 bases from J, the gap between germline ends came to 11 bases. CDR3 length equals 13 residues. The TCRbeta library was prepared with unique molecular identifiers. One entry per CDR3 protein results from TCRdb running MiXCR on the PCR reads. This sample yields hundreds of thousands of distinct CDR3 sequences, of which over 25% are seen a single time; around 2.3% belongs to the top ten. A few counts support this clonotype.

The starting material was PBMCs from the stem cell graft donor, obtained from the stem cell graft. This receptor was identified in a human donor who donated a stem cell graft to a child with aplastic anemia. The chain combines TRBV11-2 with TRBJ1-2, with no clear D. CDR3 residues: CASSSLTGYGYTF. The CDR3 coding sequence is TGTGCCAGCAGCTCCCTAACGGGGTATGGCTACACCTTC.